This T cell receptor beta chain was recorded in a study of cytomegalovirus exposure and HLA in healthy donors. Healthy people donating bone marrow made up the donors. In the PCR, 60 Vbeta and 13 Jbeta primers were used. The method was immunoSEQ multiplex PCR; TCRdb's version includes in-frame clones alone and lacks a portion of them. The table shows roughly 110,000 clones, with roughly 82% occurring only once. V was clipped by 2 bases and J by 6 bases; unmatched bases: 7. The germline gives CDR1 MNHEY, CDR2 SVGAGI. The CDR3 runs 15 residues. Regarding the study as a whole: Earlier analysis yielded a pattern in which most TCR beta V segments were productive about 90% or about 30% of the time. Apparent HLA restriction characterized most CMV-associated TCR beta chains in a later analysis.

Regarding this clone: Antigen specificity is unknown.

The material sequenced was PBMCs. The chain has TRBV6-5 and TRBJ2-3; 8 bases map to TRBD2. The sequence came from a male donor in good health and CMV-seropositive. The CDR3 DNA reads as TGTGCCAGCAGTTACACACTTAGCGGGGCCGATACGCAGTATTTT. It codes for CASSYTLSGADTQYF.